This T cell receptor (beta chain) comes out of a study of T-cell memory formation after mild COVID-19. Study-level points and caveats: The authors did not confirm SARS-CoV-2 specificity of second-wave clones peaking day 37. Certain responding clones were present in pre-infection memory, suggesting participation of cross-reactive memory. Mostly located in CM and EM were contracting CD4+ clones, with contracting CD8+ clones located in EMRA. A second wave expanding day 15 to 37 was CD4+-biased; contracting clones were balanced.

TCRdb reprocessed the 5' RACE reads via MiXCR and lists one record per CDR3 protein. The data show 110,000 to 150,000 distinct CDR3 sequences, roughly a quarter seen once. This CDR3 has 15 residues. V lost 5 bases and J lost 6, with 18 bases in between. Germline V gene sequence: CDR1 SGHTA, CDR2 FQGNSA. This clonotype showed up many times. Its cognate antigen is unknown. This chain joins TRBV7-2 and TRBJ2-3; D remains ambiguous. This TCR was sampled from an adult woman who had mild COVID-19 (a few samples of this study predate the infection). Cell type and time point are not known. Source material: PBMCs or a T cell subset sorted from them (not recorded which). CDR3 sequence: CASSPTLNPSDTQYF. The CDR3 DNA is TGTGCCAGCAGCCCTACCCTTAATCCCTCGGATACGCAGTATTTT.